This paragraph covers one TCR beta chain sequence. This sample stems from a study of OX40 agonist ivuxolimab in advanced cancers. The CDR3 contains 13 residues. Germline-derived CDR1 and CDR2 are KGHSH and LQKENI. V was cut by 0 bases and J by 8 bases, with 7 bases left in between. The repertoire was sequenced with immunoSEQ multiplex PCR; TCRdb's copy has only in-frame clones and lacks some. The table includes about 63,000 clones, around 87% detected once. Sequences were derived from CD4+ or CD8+ T cells sorted from blood, sampled in a trial of the OX40 agonist ivuxolimab. The receptor's source is an adult with an advanced solid tumor such as melanoma, head and neck, liver or kidney cancer. This sequence joins TRBV18 and TRBJ1-4; D unclear. As DNA, the CDR3 is TGTGCCAGCTCACCACCAGGGAAAGAAAAACTGTTTTTT. Translated: CASSPPGKEKLFF.